This TCR beta chain was profiled in a study of blood T cells in healthy people across ages. Overall study results and limits: PBMCs were not sorted, which prevented a conclusive comparison of naive versus antigen-experienced cells. Samples with more naive T cells showed higher observed beta diversity. Measured against age, TCR beta diversity per million T cells decreased in a roughly linear manner.

For the second PCR, which ran for roughly 7 to 11 cycles, a sample-barcoded 5' primer and a J-beta primer mix were used. Every molecule of cDNA carried a tag from a template-switch adaptor with 12 random nucleotides. TCRdb re-called the 5' RACE reads through MiXCR, storing one row per CDR3 protein. In the table there are 600,000 or so distinct CDR3 sequences, around 31% of which are singletons. To note about this clonotype: Its target is unknown.

CDR1 and CDR2 from the germline V gene are KGHDR and SFDVKD. The CDR3 runs 14 residues. The J segment lost 5 bases and the V segment lost 5 bases, leaving 3 bases of the junction unmatched. This chain links TRBV24-1 with TRBJ2-1, with 9 nucleotides matching TRBD1. The clonotype originates from an elderly woman in good health. Sequenced: blood. The CDR3: CATSGGQGNNEQFF. As DNA, the CDR3 is TGTGCCACCAGTGGGGGACAGGGAAACAATGAGCAGTTCTTC.